This is a list of T cell receptor beta chains from one sample in a study of control samples from healthy donors and cancer patients. Data came from immunoSEQ multiplex PCR; TCRdb stores just in-frame clones and leaves some out. The sample includes approximately 94,000 clones, roughly 90% of them seen just once. Material for sequencing was blood. All receptors derive from a woman in her 50s in good health. CDR3s include the opening cysteine and the closing phenylalanine or tryptophan. A D gene is named only where the DNA matches it firmly. Expanded clones get a size class; other rows say once, few or many, or leave the size out.

D: TRBD1; V: TRBV11-2; J: TRBJ1-1; size: .; CDR3: CASSLNRGFRGSFTEAFF
D: TRBD1; V: TRBV18; J: TRBJ2-1; size: .; CDR3: CASSGQGVNGEQFF
D: TRBD1; V: TRBV10-3; J: TRBJ1-2; size: .; CDR3: CAIREGTGGNYGYTF
D: .; V: TRBV29-1; J: TRBJ1-1; size: .; CDR3: CSVGRSETEAFF
D: TRBD2; V: TRBV11-3; J: TRBJ2-5; size: .; CDR3: CASSRVGGGDQETQYF
D: .; V: TRBV5-1; J: TRBJ1-2; size: .; CDR3: CASSPRPPRDYGYTF
D: TRBD2; V: TRBV11-2; J: TRBJ2-3; size: .; CDR3: CASSFLAGGTSTDTQYF
D: TRBD1; V: TRBV11-2; J: TRBJ1-3; size: .; CDR3: CASSSPPRDRGPGNTIYF
D: .; V: TRBV20-1; J: TRBJ1-2; size: .; CDR3: CSAILGQSYTF
D: .; V: TRBV5-6; J: TRBJ2-3; size: .; CDR3: CASSLAADTQYF
D: .; V: TRBV7-2; J: TRBJ2-3; size: .; CDR3: CASSPPLRASTDTQYF
D: .; V: TRBV6-1; J: TRBJ2-3; size: .; CDR3: CASSDGGRQDTQYF
D: TRBD1; V: TRBV6-1; J: TRBJ1-2; size: .; CDR3: CASSDRPGTGRSNYGYTF
D: TRBD1; V: TRBV11-3; J: TRBJ2-3; size: .; CDR3: CASSPGQGSRTDTQYF
D: TRBD1; V: TRBV5-6; J: TRBJ1-3; size: once; CDR3: CASSLDRGSRNTIYF
D: .; V: TRBV7-3; J: TRBJ2-1; size: .; CDR3: CASSSPAVAPSYNEQFF
D: .; V: TRBV5-1; J: TRBJ2-5; size: .; CDR3: CASSRTRGETQYF
D: TRBD2; V: TRBV5-1; J: TRBJ2-5; size: .; CDR3: CASSELAGSQETQYF
D: .; V: TRBV6-5; J: TRBJ2-4; size: .; CDR3: CARPSLAKNIQYF
D: .; V: TRBV19; J: TRBJ2-6; size: .; CDR3: CAIGPVGSGANVLTF
D: .; V: TRBV2; J: TRBJ1-1; size: .; CDR3: CARAFGWTEAFF
D: TRBD1; V: TRBV13; J: TRBJ1-6; size: .; CDR3: CASSPVGQGVKSSYNSPLHF
D: .; V: TRBV7-3; J: TRBJ2-1; size: .; CDR3: CASSLSPRPNEQFF
D: .; V: TRBV13; J: TRBJ1-6; size: .; CDR3: CASSPASLNSPLHF
D: TRBD1; V: TRBV9; J: TRBJ1-5; size: .; CDR3: CASSRQGNNQPQHF
D: .; V: TRBV11-2; J: TRBJ1-5; size: .; CDR3: CASSLSWNSNQPQHF
D: .; V: TRBV27; J: TRBJ1-1; size: .; CDR3: CASSFREGTEAFF
D: .; V: TRBV6-5; J: TRBJ2-1; size: .; CDR3: CASSNGVAEQFF
D: .; V: TRBV2; J: TRBJ1-5; size: .; CDR3: CASTRDSNQPQHF
D: .; V: TRBV5-1; J: TRBJ1-1; size: once; CDR3: CASSLGSGKIPEAFF
D: .; V: TRBV14; J: TRBJ1-2; size: .; CDR3: CASSQVGNYGYTF
D: TRBD1; V: TRBV7-9; J: TRBJ2-4; size: .; CDR3: CASSLVTGQGLLAKNIQYF
D: .; V: TRBV9; J: TRBJ2-2; size: .; CDR3: CASSLGGVTGELFF
D: .; V: TRBV30; J: TRBJ2-7; size: .; CDR3: CAWSSGNGEQYF
D: .; V: TRBV4-2; J: TRBJ1-1; size: .; CDR3: CASSQGGSQNTEAFF
D: .; V: TRBV6-5; J: TRBJ2-1; size: .; CDR3: CASSYSNEQFF
D: .; V: TRBV30; J: TRBJ2-3; size: .; CDR3: CAWSVGAASTDTQYF
D: .; V: TRBV6-5; J: TRBJ2-7; size: .; CDR3: CASSYSKGRGYEQYF
D: TRBD1; V: TRBV6-1; J: TRBJ1-4; size: once; CDR3: CASSANEGTGGEKLFF
D: .; V: TRBV3-1/TRBV3-2; J: TRBJ2-4; size: once; CDR3: CASSPSDGKNIQYF
D: .; V: TRBV10-2; J: TRBJ1-2; size: .; CDR3: CASSDWGKGYGYTF
D: .; V: TRBV7-9; J: TRBJ1-3; size: .; CDR3: CASSRTYSGNTIYF
D: .; V: TRBV18; J: TRBJ2-5; size: once; CDR3: CASSPLGTSRVETQYF
D: .; V: TRBV20-1; J: TRBJ1-1; size: .; CDR3: CSAMGESEAFF
D: .; V: TRBV5-1; J: TRBJ2-3; size: .; CDR3: CASSTNLAGGPDTQYF
D: TRBD2; V: TRBV9; J: TRBJ2-1; size: once; CDR3: CASSTTGTSGNNEQFF
D: TRBD1; V: TRBV12-3/TRBV12-4; J: TRBJ1-1; size: .; CDR3: CASIPGGYTEAFF
D: .; V: TRBV7-3; J: TRBJ1-2; size: .; CDR3: CASSLTNSPYTF
D: .; V: TRBV9; J: TRBJ1-6; size: .; CDR3: CASSATGTRSYNSPLHF
D: TRBD1; V: TRBV6-1; J: TRBJ2-3; size: .; CDR3: CASSALVRGGADTQYF
D: .; V: TRBV28; J: TRBJ1-2; size: .; CDR3: CASSPTIGTLRPYGYTF
D: .; V: TRBV25-1; J: TRBJ2-1; size: few; CDR3: CASSSSLYNEQFF
D: .; V: TRBV6-1; J: TRBJ2-4; size: .; CDR3: CASSDPLAKNIQYF
D: .; V: TRBV6-1; J: TRBJ2-7; size: .; CDR3: CASSEGVSYEQYF